These 7 T cell receptor beta chains came from one sample sequenced in a study of neurological immune-mediated disorders. Stated time point: longitudinal time-point 1 (baseline). From the 5' RACE reads, TCRdb called clonotypes with MiXCR, one entry per CDR3 protein. The table shows tens of thousands of distinct CDR3 sequences, with about 10% occurring only once. Sequenced material: PBMCs. The source is a male donor with HTLV-1-associated myelopathy (HAM/TSP).

This clonotype was seen ten or more times. This chain links TRBV10-1 with TRBJ1-6; D unresolved. Germline V CDR1 and CDR2: WNHNN, SYGVQD (reference sequence). The V end lost 3 bases, the J end lost 2 bases, and 2 bases lay between the germline ends. This CDR3 comprises 13 residues. Written as DNA, the CDR3 is TGCGCCAGCAGTGAAACCTATAATTCACCCCTCCACTTT. Protein: CASSETYNSPLHF.

This clonotype was counted at least ten times. The rearrangement uses TRBV7-8 and TRBJ1-3, with TRBD1 as a possible D gene (5 bases). Germline CDR1 and CDR2: SGHVS and FQNEAQ. The CDR3 consists of 15 residues. The V end lost 1 base, the J end lost 4 bases, and 11 bases lay between the germline ends. The CDR3 region is CASSLEGVWGNTIYF. The CDR3 DNA sequence: TGTGCCAGCAGCTTAGAAGGGGTGTGGGGAAACACCATATATTTT.

This clonotype was detected many times. CDR3 DNA sequence: TGTGCCAGCAGTTACCCCAGGGGGCGGCCCACAGATACGCAGTATTTT. Amino acids: CASSYPRGRPTDTQYF. This chain connects TRBV6-2 or TRBV6-3 to TRBJ2-3, with 8 bases that match TRBD1. V lost 2 bases and J lost 2; bases outside the gene matches: 6. CDR3 length: 16 residues. Germline CDR1 MNHEY, CDR2 SVGEGT.

This clonotype was seen at least ten times. The rearrangement joins TRBV6-5 to TRBJ1-3, with D uncertain. Germline V gene lookup returns CDR1 MNHEY and CDR2 SVGAGI. V was trimmed by 0 bases and J by 0 bases, leaving 12 bases between them. The CDR3 runs to 17 residues. Here the CDR3 reads CASSYSVLGASGNTIYF. As DNA, the CDR3 is TGTGCCAGCAGTTACTCGGTTCTGGGAGCCTCTGGAAACACCATATATTTT.

As for this clonotype: A single base separates this from a much larger clone, so it may be a read error. The CDR3 DNA sequence: TGTGCCAGCAGTTACTCCTTAGCGTCCTACAATGAGCAGTTCTTC. It yields the protein CASSYSLASYNEQFF. This chain connects TRBV6-5 to TRBJ2-1; a weak D match, TRBD2 (5 bases). V lost 0 bases to trimming and J lost 1 base, with 7 bases between them. The CDR3 covers 15 residues. The germline V gene encodes CDR1 MNHEY and CDR2 SVGAGI.

This clonotype was seen many times. The chain is built from TRBV20-1 and TRBJ2-7, with D uncertain. CDR1 is DFQATT, CDR2 SNEGSKA, per germline (reference sequence). Trimming took off 5 bases at V and 4 bases at J, with 9 bases between the two ends. The CDR3 length is 11 residues. This CDR3 reads CSAGPSYEQYF. CDR3 DNA: TGCAGTGCTGGGCCGTCTTACGAGCAGTACTTC.

Many counts were recorded for this clonotype. The V call is TRBV12-3 or TRBV12-4, the J call TRBJ1-4; 7 nucleotides agree with TRBD1. Losses at the gene ends were 5 bases for V and 6 bases for J; bases not matched to a gene: 6. This CDR3 has 14 residues. CDR3 protein: CASSKGARDEKLFF. Written as DNA, the CDR3 is TGTGCCAGCAGTAAGGGGGCGCGGGATGAAAAACTGTTTTTT.